This T cell receptor beta chain was recovered during a study of T cells in Graves' hyperthyroidism and ophthalmopathy. V lost 5 bases and J lost 10, with 17 bases in between. CDR3 length: 13 residues. Per the germline V gene, CDR1 is SGHAT and CDR2 is FQNNGV. TCR beta CDR3 sequences were amplified from RNA transcripts. First-round RT-PCR targeting the TCR CDR3 was performed with the HTBI primer set. TCRdb re-derived calls from the multiplex PCR reads in MiXCR, one entry per CDR3 protein. The sample shows around 620,000 distinct CDR3 sequences, around 15% of them seen only once. Diagnostic decisions used clinical symptoms, serum thyroxine and TRAb, thyroid ultrasound and orbital computed tomography.

The receptor was derived from a woman in her thirties with Graves' hyperthyroidism. The sequencing sample was made of blood. The V gene is TRBV11-2, the J gene TRBJ1-1, with a weak D call TRBD1 (6 bases). CDR3 coding DNA: TGTGCCAGCAGCCTGGAGATGGGGGCGAGAGCTTTCTTT. It codes for CASSLEMGARAFF.